This T cell receptor beta chain was found in a study of beta chain features in type 1 diabetes listed by TCRdb under 2018. For the study in its entirety: No differences in mean age, gender distribution, total cell number or subset yield were found between patients and healthy donors. A total of over 95,000,000 sorted cells were examined across all samples, and RNA yield correlated strongly with the number of cells per subset. The study compared TCRB repertoires of sorted circulating CD4+ T cell subsets between recently diagnosed type 1 diabetes patients and matched healthy donors. Whereas all 30 or so donors provided naive and central memory subsets, regulatory and stem cell-like memory subsets were isolated from just 8 patients and roughly eight healthy donors.

This clone has just a few counts. Its antigen has not been determined. No much larger clone exists at a distance of one base, and base qualities are not known. Overall results and qualifications from the work: Because cDNA was sequenced instead of genomic DNA, activated cells with high expression could be over-represented, although the groups did not differ in activation or CD3 levels. In all four CD4+ subsets, TCRB CDR3 length was moderately but significantly shorter in type 1 diabetes patients. Shorter templates might have been favored by PCR, but patient and control samples were amplified and corrected together, so both groups would have been affected equally by any skew. Only small numbers of individuals were included in the HLA sub-analyses, which left unresolved whether HLA type had any influence on TCRB rearrangement. Naive, central memory and regulatory TCRB repertoires appeared to be more alike among patients than among healthy donors. Fewer insertions and more nucleotide deletions at VDJ recombination sites were observed in patients with type 1 diabetes, implying thymic rearrangement abnormalities.

All of the isolated RNA was reverse transcribed with the High Capacity cDNA Reverse Transcription Kit, so expressed TCRB transcripts were sequenced. Deep immunoSEQ sequencing was performed on naive, central memory and regulatory T cell samples, with an average of roughly 3.3 million total reads per sample. Sorted cells were lysed in RLT buffer, and RNA was extracted using DNase-treated RNeasy Micro or Mini kits according to cell number. Each cell subset was processed on its own to prevent cross-contamination, while patient and healthy donor samples were processed together. The immunoSEQ multiplex PCR was used to amplify TCRB sequences from cDNA, generating 87-bp fragments that spanned the CDR3 region. Sequencing of the amplicons was performed on the Illumina HiSeq platform. In the original analysis: Synthetic template baselines were used to correct PCR bias computationally, reads within Hamming distance 2 were collapsed, and singletons that could not be merged were discarded. By aligning reads against IMGT, V, D and J genes, CDR3 length, and insertions or deletions at six rearrangement sites were assigned. Clonotype counts were normalized to sorted cell number within each subset before computing true diversity and Gini coefficients with the tcR R package. Repertoire sharing was quantified using the overlap coefficient calculated on TCRB nucleotide sequences. Out-of-frame TCRB sequences from naive cells were analyzed to stand in for the pre-selection repertoire. Imported from immuneACCESS, the table was reduced by TCRdb to in-frame sequences with V and J called. These copies leave out some clones; in studies compared against another copy, an unresolved V gene accounts for under half, and the cause of the remainder is not known. Clone size and the V and J calls come from that table; the DNA yielded D and trimming. Recorded for this sample are 200,000 to 300,000 clones; around 68% of them occurred a single time. Almost 0.055% of the sample goes to the ten largest clones.

V lost 3 bases and J lost 5 bases; the stretch between them is 10 bases long. The CDR3 runs 12 residues from the cysteine to the phenylalanine. Of the read, only the CDR3 DNA is kept; its 36 bases are in frame from base 1. Taken from the germline V gene, the CDR1 and CDR2 loops are SQVTM and ANQGSEA. Each donor gave one peripheral blood draw, around 100 mL on average, collected into heparinised tubes. A BD FACSAria II and a panel including CD45RO, CCR7, CD25, CD127, CD95 and CD27 were used to sort naive, central memory, regulatory and stem cell-like memory CD4+ T cells. A purity above 98% was achieved for all sorted populations. PBMCs were separated immediately by Lymphoprep density gradient centrifugation and were stained directly, without being cultured. So that batch effects would be minimized, each experiment stained and sorted samples in pairs, pairing one healthy donor with one patient.

Here the chain combines TRBV29-1 and TRBJ2-5; the D segment could be TRBD2, given 5 matching bases. This clonotype originated in a man in his thirties or forties in good health. The sequenced sample was naive CD4+ T cells from blood. The label giving this sample's cell subset or site can be read as: true naive CD4+ T cells. The CDR3 protein is CSVDEGWETQYF. The DNA is TGCAGCGTTGACGAGGGTTGGGAGACCCAGTACTTC.